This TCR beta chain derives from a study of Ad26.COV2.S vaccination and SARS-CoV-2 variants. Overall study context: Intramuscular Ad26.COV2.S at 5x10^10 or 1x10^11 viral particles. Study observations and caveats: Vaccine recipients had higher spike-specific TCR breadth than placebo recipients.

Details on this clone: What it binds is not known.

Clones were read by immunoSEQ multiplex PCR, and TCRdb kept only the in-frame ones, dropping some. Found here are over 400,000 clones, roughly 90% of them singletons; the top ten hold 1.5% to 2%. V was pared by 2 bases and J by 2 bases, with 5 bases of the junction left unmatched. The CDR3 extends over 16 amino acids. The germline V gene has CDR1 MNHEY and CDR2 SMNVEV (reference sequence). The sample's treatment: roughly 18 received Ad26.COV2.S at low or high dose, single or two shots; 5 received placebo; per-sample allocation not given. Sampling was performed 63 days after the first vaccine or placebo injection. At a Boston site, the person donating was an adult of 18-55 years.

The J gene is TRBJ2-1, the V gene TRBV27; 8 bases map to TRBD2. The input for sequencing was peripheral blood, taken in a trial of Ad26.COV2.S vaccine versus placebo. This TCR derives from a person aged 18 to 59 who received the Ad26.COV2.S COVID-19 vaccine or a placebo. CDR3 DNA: TGTGCCAGCAGTTTAACCGCCGGGAGGGCCTACAATGAGCAGTTCTTC. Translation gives CASSLTAGRAYNEQFF.